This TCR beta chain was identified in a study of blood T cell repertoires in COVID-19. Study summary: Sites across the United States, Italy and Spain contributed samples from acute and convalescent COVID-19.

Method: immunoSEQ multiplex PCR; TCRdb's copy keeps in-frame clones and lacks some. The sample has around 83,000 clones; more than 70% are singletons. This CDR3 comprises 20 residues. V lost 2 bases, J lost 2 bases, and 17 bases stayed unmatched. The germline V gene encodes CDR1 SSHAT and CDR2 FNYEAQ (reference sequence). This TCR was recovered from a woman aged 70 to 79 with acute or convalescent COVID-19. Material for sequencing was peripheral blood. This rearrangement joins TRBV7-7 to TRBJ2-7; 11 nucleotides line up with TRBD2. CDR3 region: CASSLHLAGGLLKIPYEQYV. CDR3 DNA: TGTGCCAGCAGCTTACATCTAGCGGGAGGCTTACTTAAGATTCCCTACGAGCAGTACGTC.